This TCR beta chain is drawn from a study of T cells in Graves' hyperthyroidism and ophthalmopathy. In germline, CDR1 is SQVTM, CDR2 ANQGSEA. Trimming stripped 3 bases from V and 2 bases from J, with 12 bases between. The CDR3 has 14 amino acids. What was amplified from RNA transcripts were TCR beta CDR3 regions. Initially, a first-round RT-PCR of the TCR CDR3 employed the HTBI primer set. TCRdb reprocessed the multiplex PCR reads with MiXCR, giving one entry per CDR3 protein. The sample yields fewer than 850,000 distinct CDR3 sequences, approximately 15% seen once. The chain uses TRBV29-1 and TRBJ2-3, with D unresolved. The TCR was taken from a man aged 45-65 years with Graves' hyperthyroidism. Sample: blood. The CDR3 DNA reads TGCAGCGTTGATGCTATCCTTTCCACAGATACGCAGTATTTT. Amino acid sequence: CSVDAILSTDTQYF.